This TCR beta chain is from a study of Ad26.COV2.S vaccination and SARS-CoV-2 variants. Sample treatment: some 20 received Ad26.COV2.S at low or high dose, single or two shots; roughly five received placebo; per-sample allocation not given. At day 63 after the first vaccine or placebo injection, samples were drawn. The CDR3 totals 15 residues. Per the germline V gene, CDR1 is SEHNR and CDR2 is FQNEAQ (reference sequence). Deletions cut 0 bases from V and 7 bases from J, with 15 bases between. TCRdb's table, derived via immunoSEQ multiplex PCR, lists solely in-frame clones and lacks some. The table has around 500,000 clones, roughly nine tenths seen once.

The genes are TRBV7-9 and TRBJ1-2; a weak D match, TRBD1 (5 bases). The TCR comes from a person between 18 and 59 years old who received the Ad26.COV2.S COVID-19 vaccine or a placebo. The source was peripheral blood, collected in a trial of Ad26.COV2.S vaccine versus placebo. DNA of the CDR3: TGTGCCAGCAGCTTAGCGGGACTTCGGGTATCTGGCTACACCTTC. Residues: CASSLAGLRVSGYTF.